The 23 T cell receptor beta chains presented below share a single source sample, sequenced in a study of T-cell reconstitution after alpha-beta-depleted transplantation in children. The TCRbeta library was prepared with unique molecular identifiers. Each CDR3 protein gets one entry after TCRdb re-called the PCR reads with MiXCR. Altogether a few hundred thousand distinct CDR3 sequences are present, 10% being singletons, with the ten largest covering around 2.3%. Here the sequenced sample was PBMCs from the stem cell graft donor, taken from the stem cell graft. Source of these receptors: a human donor who donated a stem cell graft to a child with acute lymphoblastic leukemia.

This clonotype was seen a few times. The chain recombines TRBV27 with TRBJ2-1, with TRBD1 identical over 8 bases. The J segment lost 3 bases and the V segment lost 0 bases, leaving 10 bases of the junction unmatched. The CDR3 has 18 residues. The germline V gene encodes CDR1 MNHEY and CDR2 SMNVEV (reference sequence). DNA for the CDR3: TGTGCCAGCAGTTTATCGCCCAGACAGGGGATAGTCTACAATGAGCAGTTCTTC. Its translation is CASSLSPRQGIVYNEQFF.

The chain recombines TRBV13 with TRBJ2-1; D is unresolved. Germline CDR1 and CDR2: PRHDT and FYEKMQ (reference sequence). The CDR3 covers 13 residues. The V and J ends lost 0 bases and 10 bases respectively, with 10 bases between them. In nucleotides, the CDR3 is TGTGCCAGCAGCTTAGGGAGAGCGATAGAGCAGTTCTTC. Translation: CASSLGRAIEQFF.

Note on this clonotype: One junction end disagrees with the germline gene, perhaps due to a read error. The chain joins TRBV28 to TRBJ2-3; weak D call: TRBD2 (6 bases). Germline CDR1 and CDR2: MDHEN and SYDVKM. There are 12 residues in the CDR3. The CDR3 DNA follows: TGCGTTAGCAGCGGGAGCACAGATACGCAGTATTTT. Its protein is CVSSGSTDTQYF.

This clonotype was seen a handful of times. The chain couples TRBV10-3 to TRBJ2-5; 7 bases are a match to TRBD1. V was clipped by 5 bases and J by 6 bases; unmatched bases: 3. CDR3 length: 12 amino acids. CDR1 and CDR2 from the germline V gene are ENHRY and SYGVKD. CDR3 coding DNA: TGTGCCATCAGTTACAGGGGAAAGACCCAGTACTTC. This sequence encodes CAISYRGKTQYF.

This rearrangement joins TRBV12-3 or TRBV12-4 to TRBJ2-1; 14 bases match TRBD2. The CDR3 is 18 amino acids. V lost 10 bases and J lost 1; bases outside the gene matches: 12. The CDR3 DNA is TGTGCCATCTGGGAGGGGGGACTAGCGGGAGAATCCTACAATGAGCAGTTCTTC. Its protein is CAIWEGGLAGESYNEQFF.

The chain carries TRBV29-1 and TRBJ2-5, with D perhaps assigned TRBD1 or TRBD2 (5 bases each). The length of the CDR3 is 10 residues. The germline V gene has CDR1 SQVTM and CDR2 ANQGSEA. V lost 6 bases to trimming and J lost 4 bases, with 6 bases between them. The CDR3 nucleotides read TGCAGCGTGAGGGGAGAGACCCAGTACTTC. Its protein is CSVRGETQYF.

This clonotype was recorded at least ten times. V is TRBV7-9 and J is TRBJ2-1, with 7 bases identical to TRBD1. Germline V gives CDR1 SEHNR, CDR2 FQNEAQ (reference sequence). The V gene end was trimmed by 4 bases and the J gene end by 5 bases; junction bases not matched to a gene: 5. CDR3 size: 14 residues. The CDR3 reads CASSYDRADNEQFF. For the CDR3, the DNA is TGTGCCAGCAGCTATGACAGGGCTGACAATGAGCAGTTCTTC.

The rearrangement joins TRBV5-1 to TRBJ1-1, with D possibly TRBD1 on 5 matching bases. The V end was cut by 4 bases, the J end by 0 bases, with 16 bases between. The CDR3 is 16 residues long. CDR1 is SGHRS, CDR2 YFSETQ, per germline. The CDR3 coding sequence is TGCGCCAGCAGCACCCATCCGGACACTGTGAACACTGAAGCTTTCTTT. Translated, it gives CASSTHPDTVNTEAFF.

The chain couples TRBV25-1 to TRBJ2-3; 11 bases are a match to TRBD1. The germline CDR1 and CDR2 sequences are MGHDK and SYGVNS. The CDR3 is made up of 17 amino acids. V shed 6 bases and J 0 bases; nucleotides not matched to a gene: 8. CDR3 protein: CASRARTGGASTDTQYF. The CDR3 DNA follows: TGTGCCAGCAGGGCCCGGACAGGGGGCGCCAGCACAGATACGCAGTATTTT.

This chain uses TRBV6-2 or TRBV6-3 with TRBJ1-1; D might be TRBD1 (6 bases). The CDR3 covers 13 residues. Germline CDR1 reads MNHEY; CDR2 reads SVGEGT. The V gene lost 7 bases and the J gene lost 4 bases, with 13 bases spanning the gap. The CDR3 bases are TGTGCCAGCACCGCAACAGGGTCCACTGAAGCTTTCTTT. Protein: CASTATGSTEAFF.

The table lists this clonotype with many counts. The V call is TRBV5-1, the J call TRBJ2-7; 8 nucleotides match TRBD2. The CDR3 consists of 15 residues. V was pared by 0 bases and J by 2 bases, with 4 bases of the junction left unmatched. Germline-derived CDR1 and CDR2 are SGHRS and YFSETQ. CDR3 bases: TGCGCCAGCAGCTTGGAAAGCGGGAGAACCTACGAGCAGTACTTC. The encoded protein is CASSLESGRTYEQYF.

The chain employs TRBV4-1 and TRBJ2-5; D is possibly TRBD2 (5 bases). This CDR3 spans 14 amino acids. V shed 0 bases and J shed 9 bases, with 14 bases lying between them. The germline gives CDR1 MGHRA, CDR2 YSYEKL. The CDR3 nucleotides read TGCGCCAGCAGCCAAGAGGAGGACTTCTGGGCCCAGTACTTC. Translated, it gives CASSQEEDFWAQYF.

Many counts were recorded for this clonotype. The junction does not match germline at one end; this may be a read error. The V gene is TRBV5-1, the J gene TRBJ1-1; 9 bases line up with TRBD1. The germline CDR1 and CDR2 sequences are SGHRS and YFSETQ. The CDR3 covers 13 residues. CDR3 sequence (DNA): TGTGCCAGCAGCTCGGGACAGGGCACTGAAGCTTTCTTT. It encodes CASSSGQGTEAFF.

In its sample, this clonotype was seen a few times. The chain has TRBV5-1 and TRBJ2-1, with D uncertain. Trimming took 3 bases from V and 3 from J, leaving 7 bases between them. Germline CDR1 reads SGHRS; CDR2 reads YFSETQ. The CDR3 has 13 amino acids. The CDR3 DNA is TGCGCCAGCAGCTCTCCCAGCTACAATGAGCAGTTCTTC. This translates into CASSSPSYNEQFF.

This clonotype turned up a few times. V usage is TRBV11-2 and J usage is TRBJ1-1, with D maybe TRBD1 (6 bases). CDR1 and CDR2 from the germline V gene are SGHAT and FQNNGV. There are 13 residues in the CDR3. The germline V and J ends were trimmed by 5 bases and 11 bases, with 18 bases remaining between them. The CDR3 spells CASSPLKGGVAFF. CDR3 bases: TGTGCCAGCAGCCCGTTGAAGGGGGGCGTCGCTTTCTTT.

The rearrangement uses TRBV19 and TRBJ1-2, with no clear D. Germline values: CDR1 LNHDA, CDR2 SQIVND (reference sequence). This CDR3 contains 12 residues. Trimming pared 1 base from V and 7 bases from J, leaving 7 bases between. The CDR3 DNA follows: TGTGCCAGTAGTATAGCGGACTCTGGCTACACCTTC. This gives the protein CASSIADSGYTF.

J is TRBJ2-2 and V is TRBV27; 16 bases line up with TRBD2. The V gene end was trimmed by 6 bases and the J gene end by 2 bases; junction bases not matched to a gene: 9. The CDR3 consists of 19 residues. The germline gives CDR1 MNHEY, CDR2 SMNVEV (reference sequence). CDR3 in amino acids: CASRPPGLAGGRNTGELFF. CDR3 sequence (DNA): TGTGCCAGCAGACCTCCGGGACTAGCGGGAGGGAGAAACACCGGGGAGCTGTTTTTT.

This clonotype was observed a few times. The chain links TRBV7-8 to TRBJ2-1; possible D gene TRBD2, 5 bases. V lost 4 bases and J lost 9, with 16 bases in between. The germline V gene has CDR1 SGHVS and CDR2 FQNEAQ. CDR3 length: 14 amino acids. In nucleotides, the CDR3 is TGTGCCAGCAGCTCCCGTCCACTGGAGGCTGAGCAGTTCTTC. Amino acids: CASSSRPLEAEQFF.

This clonotype was seen more than once but under ten times. This chain links TRBV7-2 with TRBJ2-5; the match to TRBD1 covers 9 bases. CDR3 length equals 15 residues. The germline CDR1 and CDR2 sequences are SGHTA and FQGNSA. The V and J ends lost 5 bases and 5 bases, in that order; junction bases with no gene match: 9. In nucleotides, the CDR3 is TGTGCCAGCAGCCCGGGGGACAGGGTGGAGGAGACCCAGTACTTC. It specifies CASSPGDRVEETQYF.

In this sample, this clonotype turned up a few times. The rearrangement links TRBV12-5 to TRBJ2-5, with 11 bases that match TRBD2. Germline V CDR1 and CDR2: LGHNT, FRNRAP. J gave up 5 bases and V 3 bases, and 11 bases lay outside the gene matches. CDR3 length: 17 residues. The CDR3 bases are TGTGCTAGTGGTTTCCCCCCTCTAGCGGGAGGCAGGGAGACCCAGTACTTC. Protein sequence: CASGFPPLAGGRETQYF.

The chain employs TRBV20-1 and TRBJ2-7, with D possibly TRBD2 on 5 matching bases. The germline V and J ends were trimmed by 5 bases and 0 bases, with 17 bases remaining between them. The CDR3 loop spans 15 amino acids. Germline values: CDR1 DFQATT, CDR2 SNEGSKA (reference sequence). CDR3 DNA: TGCAGTGCTCCCTCCCCCAGCGGTCCCTCCTACGAGCAGTACTTC. Amino acid sequence: CSAPSPSGPSYEQYF.

This chain links TRBV20-1 with TRBJ2-7; D is unclear. This CDR3 is built from 14 residues. Trimming removed 7 bases from V and 4 bases from J, with 20 bases in between. The germline V gene has CDR1 DFQATT and CDR2 SNEGSKA (reference sequence). In DNA, the CDR3 is TGCAGTGTTAAAGTCCCAGGAGCGCTTTACGAGCAGTACTTC. It translates to CSVKVPGALYEQYF.

This clonotype has a handful of counts. The chain has TRBV28 and TRBJ2-7; 13 nucleotides align to TRBD2. The length of the CDR3 is 17 residues. The J segment lost 2 bases and the V segment lost 6 bases, leaving 10 bases of the junction unmatched. Germline V gene data show CDR1 as MDHEN and CDR2 as SYDVKM. CDR3 bases: TGTGCCAGCAGCTTTAGAGGGGGACTAGCGGGAACCTACGAGCAGTACTTC. Residues: CASSFRGGLAGTYEQYF.